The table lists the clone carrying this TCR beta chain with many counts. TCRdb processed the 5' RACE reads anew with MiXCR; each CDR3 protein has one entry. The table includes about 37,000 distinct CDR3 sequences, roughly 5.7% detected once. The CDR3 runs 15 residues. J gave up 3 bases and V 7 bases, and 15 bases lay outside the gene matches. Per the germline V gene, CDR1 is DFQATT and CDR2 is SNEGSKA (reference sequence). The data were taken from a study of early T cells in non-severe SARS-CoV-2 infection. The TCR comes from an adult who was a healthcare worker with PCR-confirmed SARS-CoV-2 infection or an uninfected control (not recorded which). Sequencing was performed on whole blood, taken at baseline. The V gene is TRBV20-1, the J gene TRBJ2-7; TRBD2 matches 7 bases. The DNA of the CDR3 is TGCAGTGTTAGGCAACTAGCGACAAATCTCTACGAGCAGTACTTC. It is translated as CSVRQLATNLYEQYF.